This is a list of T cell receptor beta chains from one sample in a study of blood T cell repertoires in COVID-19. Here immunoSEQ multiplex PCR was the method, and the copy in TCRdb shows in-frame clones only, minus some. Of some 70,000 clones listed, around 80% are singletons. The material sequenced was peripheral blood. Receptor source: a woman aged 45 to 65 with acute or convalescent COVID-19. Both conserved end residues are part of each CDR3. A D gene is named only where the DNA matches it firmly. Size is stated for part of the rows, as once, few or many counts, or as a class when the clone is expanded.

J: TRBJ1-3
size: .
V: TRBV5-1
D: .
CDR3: CASSVEYSGNTIYF
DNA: TGCGCCAGCAGCGTCGAGTACTCTGGAAACACCATATATTTT

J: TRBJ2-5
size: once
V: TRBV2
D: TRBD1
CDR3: CATGQGKIQYF
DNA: TGTGCCACAGGACAGGGGAAGATCCAGTACTTC

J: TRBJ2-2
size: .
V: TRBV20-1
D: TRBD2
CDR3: CSASRGREATGELFF
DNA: TGCAGTGCTAGTCGGGGACGGGAGGCGACCGGGGAGCTGTTTTTT

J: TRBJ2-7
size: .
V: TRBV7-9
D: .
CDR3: CASTPVGHPTYEQYF
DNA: TGTGCCAGCACCCCTGTGGGGCACCCTACCTACGAGCAGTACTTC

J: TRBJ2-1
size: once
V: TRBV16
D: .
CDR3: CASSQSGRVLQDYNEQFF
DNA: TGTGCCAGCAGCCAATCGGGCAGGGTGTTACAAGACTACAATGAGCAGTTCTTC

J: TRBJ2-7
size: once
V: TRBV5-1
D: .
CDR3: CASSLGRSYEQYF
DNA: TGCGCCAGCAGCTTGGGACGGAGTTACGAGCAGTACTTC

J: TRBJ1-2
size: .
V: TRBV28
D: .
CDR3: CASSSLSGYTF
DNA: TGTGCCAGCAGTTCCCTATCGGGCTACACCTTC

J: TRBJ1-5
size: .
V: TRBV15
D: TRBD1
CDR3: CATSSTGPGPQHF
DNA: TGTGCCACCAGTTCGACAGGGCCGGGGCCCCAGCATTTT

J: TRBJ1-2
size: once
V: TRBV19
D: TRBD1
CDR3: CASSIILGTVGESGYTF
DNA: TGTGCCAGTAGTATTATTCTCGGGACAGTTGGAGAGAGTGGCTACACCTTC

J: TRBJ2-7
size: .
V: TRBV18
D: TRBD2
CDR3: CASSSTSSYEQYF
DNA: TGTGCCAGCTCATCGACTAGCAGCTACGAGCAGTACTTC

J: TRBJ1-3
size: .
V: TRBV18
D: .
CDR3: CASSPGAAGNTIYF
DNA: TGTGCCAGCTCACCGGGGGCAGCTGGAAACACCATATATTTT

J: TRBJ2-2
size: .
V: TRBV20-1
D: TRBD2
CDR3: CSASFRTSGRTPGELFF
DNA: TGCAGTGCTAGTTTCCGGACTAGCGGGAGGACCCCCGGGGAGCTGTTTTTT